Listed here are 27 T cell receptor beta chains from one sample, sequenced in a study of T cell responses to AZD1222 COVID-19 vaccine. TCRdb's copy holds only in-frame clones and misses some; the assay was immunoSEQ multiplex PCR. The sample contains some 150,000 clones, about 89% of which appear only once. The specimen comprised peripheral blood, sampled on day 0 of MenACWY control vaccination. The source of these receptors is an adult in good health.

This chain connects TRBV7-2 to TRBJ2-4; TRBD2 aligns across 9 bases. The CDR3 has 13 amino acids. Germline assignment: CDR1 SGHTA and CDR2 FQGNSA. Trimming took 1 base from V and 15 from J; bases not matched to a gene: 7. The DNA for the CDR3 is TGTGCCAGCAGCTTAGAGGTAGCGGGGGTATGGTACTTC. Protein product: CASSLEVAGVWYF. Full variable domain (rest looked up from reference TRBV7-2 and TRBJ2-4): GAGVSQSPSNKVTEKGKDVELRCDPISGHTALYWYRQSLGQGLEFLIYFQGNSAPDKSGLPSDRFSAERTGGSVSTLTIQRTQQEDSAVYLCASSLEVAGVWYFGAGTRLSVL.

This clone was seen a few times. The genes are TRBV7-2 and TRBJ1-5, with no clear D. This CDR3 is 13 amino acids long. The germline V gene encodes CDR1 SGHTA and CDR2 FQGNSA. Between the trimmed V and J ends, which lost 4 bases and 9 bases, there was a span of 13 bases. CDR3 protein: CASSSTIYGPQHF. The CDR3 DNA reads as TGTGCCAGCAGCTCTACCATCTACGGGCCCCAGCATTTT.

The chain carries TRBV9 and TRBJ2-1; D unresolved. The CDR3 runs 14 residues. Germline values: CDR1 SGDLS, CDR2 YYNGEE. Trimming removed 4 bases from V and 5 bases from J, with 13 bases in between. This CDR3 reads CASSLPASNNEQFF. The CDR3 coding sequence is TGTGCCAGCAGCCTCCCGGCGAGCAACAATGAGCAGTTCTTC.

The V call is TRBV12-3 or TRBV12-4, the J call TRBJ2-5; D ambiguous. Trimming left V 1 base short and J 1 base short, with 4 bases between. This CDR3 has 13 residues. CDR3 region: CASSLDSQETQYF. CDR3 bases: TGTGCCAGCAGTTTAGACAGCCAAGAGACCCAGTACTTC.

CDR3 in DNA: TGCGCCAGCAGCTTTATAGCAGGCTCCTACAATGAGCAGTTCTTC. As protein: CASSFIAGSYNEQFF. This rearrangement joins TRBV5-1 to TRBJ2-1; D call uncertain. The V gene's germline CDR1 is SGHRS and CDR2 YFSETQ. The germline V and J ends were trimmed by 2 bases and 0 bases, with 9 bases remaining between them. The CDR3 totals 15 residues.

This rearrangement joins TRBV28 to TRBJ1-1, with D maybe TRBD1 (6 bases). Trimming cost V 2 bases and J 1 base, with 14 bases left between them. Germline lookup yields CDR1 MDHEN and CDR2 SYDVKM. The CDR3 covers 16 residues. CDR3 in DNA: TGTGCCAGCAGTTTACCTACTGGGACATCGAACACTGAAGCTTTCTTT. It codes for CASSLPTGTSNTEAFF.

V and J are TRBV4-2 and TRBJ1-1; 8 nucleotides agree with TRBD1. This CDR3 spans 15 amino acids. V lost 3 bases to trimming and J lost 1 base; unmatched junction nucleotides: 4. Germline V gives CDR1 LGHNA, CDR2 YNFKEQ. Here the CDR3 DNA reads TGTGCCAGCAGCCATCCACAGGGGGGGAACACTGAAGCTTTCTTT. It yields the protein CASSHPQGGNTEAFF.

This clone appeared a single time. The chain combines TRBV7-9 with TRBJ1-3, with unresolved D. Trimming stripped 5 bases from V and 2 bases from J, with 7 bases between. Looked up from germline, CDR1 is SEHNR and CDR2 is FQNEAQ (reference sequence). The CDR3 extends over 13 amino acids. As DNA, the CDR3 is TGTGCCAGCAGCCTAGAGACTGGAAACACCATATATTTT. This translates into CASSLETGNTIYF.

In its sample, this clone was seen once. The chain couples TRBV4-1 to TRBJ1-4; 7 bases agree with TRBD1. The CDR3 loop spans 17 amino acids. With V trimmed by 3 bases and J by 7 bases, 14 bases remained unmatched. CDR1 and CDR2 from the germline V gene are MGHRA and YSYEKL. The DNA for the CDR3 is TGCGCCAGCAGCCACCCACCTCGGGGAGGGGGCTTTGAAAAACTGTTTTTT. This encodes CASSHPPRGGGFEKLFF.

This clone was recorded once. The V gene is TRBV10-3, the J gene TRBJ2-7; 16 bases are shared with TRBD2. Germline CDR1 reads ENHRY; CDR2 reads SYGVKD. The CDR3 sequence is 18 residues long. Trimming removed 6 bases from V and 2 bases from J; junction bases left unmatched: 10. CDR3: CAISTTGTSGRGTYEQYF. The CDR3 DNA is TGTGCCATCAGCACCACCGGGACTAGCGGGAGGGGTACCTACGAGCAGTACTTC.

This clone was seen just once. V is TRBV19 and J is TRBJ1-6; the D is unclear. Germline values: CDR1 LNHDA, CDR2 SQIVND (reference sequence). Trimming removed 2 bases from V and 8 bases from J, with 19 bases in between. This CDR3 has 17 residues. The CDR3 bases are TGTGCCAGTAGTATAACCCGGACGGTGGGGAGAGATTCACCCCTCCACTTT. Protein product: CASSITRTVGRDSPLHF.

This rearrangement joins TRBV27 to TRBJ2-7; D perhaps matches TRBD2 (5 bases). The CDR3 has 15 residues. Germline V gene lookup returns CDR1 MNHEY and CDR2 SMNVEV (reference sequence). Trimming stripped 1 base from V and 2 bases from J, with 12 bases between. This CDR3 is CASSLLRAQTYEQYF. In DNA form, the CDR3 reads TGTGCCAGCAGTTTATTGAGGGCTCAGACCTACGAGCAGTACTTC.

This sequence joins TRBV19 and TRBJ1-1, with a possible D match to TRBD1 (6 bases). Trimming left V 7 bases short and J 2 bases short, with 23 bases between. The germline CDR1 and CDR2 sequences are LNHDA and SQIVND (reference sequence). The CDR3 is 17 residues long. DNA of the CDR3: TGTGCCAGTATTGACCAGGCCTGGGGGCCCCAAAACACTGAAGCTTTCTTT. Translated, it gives CASIDQAWGPQNTEAFF.

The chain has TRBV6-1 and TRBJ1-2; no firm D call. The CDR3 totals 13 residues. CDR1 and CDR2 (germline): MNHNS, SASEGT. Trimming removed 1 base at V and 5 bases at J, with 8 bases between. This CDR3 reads CASSEGLRYGYTF. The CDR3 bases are TGTGCCAGCAGTGAAGGTTTGAGGTATGGCTACACCTTC.

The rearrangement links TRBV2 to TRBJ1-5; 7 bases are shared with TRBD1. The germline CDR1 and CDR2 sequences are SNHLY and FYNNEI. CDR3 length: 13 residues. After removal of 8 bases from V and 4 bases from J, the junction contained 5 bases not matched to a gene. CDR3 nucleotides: TGTGCCAGCCGCCGGGACAGTAATCAGCCCCAGCATTTT. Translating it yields CASRRDSNQPQHF.

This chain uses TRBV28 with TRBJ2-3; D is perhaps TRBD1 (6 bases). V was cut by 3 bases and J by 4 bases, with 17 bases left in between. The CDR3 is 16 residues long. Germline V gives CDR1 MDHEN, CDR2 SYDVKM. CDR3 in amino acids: CASSFDRSGFADTQYF. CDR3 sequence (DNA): TGTGCCAGCAGTTTTGACAGGTCGGGGTTCGCAGATACGCAGTATTTT.

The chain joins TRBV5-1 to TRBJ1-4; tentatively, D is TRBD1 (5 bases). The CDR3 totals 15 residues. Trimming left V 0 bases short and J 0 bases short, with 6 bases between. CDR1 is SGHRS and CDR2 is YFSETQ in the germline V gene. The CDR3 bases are TGCGCCAGCAGCTTGGCAGGGACAACTAATGAAAAACTGTTTTTT. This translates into CASSLAGTTNEKLFF.

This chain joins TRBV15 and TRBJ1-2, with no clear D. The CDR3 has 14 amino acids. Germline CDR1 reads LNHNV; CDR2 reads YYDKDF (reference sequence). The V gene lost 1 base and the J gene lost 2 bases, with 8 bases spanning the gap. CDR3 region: CATSRVLENYGYTF. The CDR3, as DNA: TGTGCCACCAGCAGAGTTCTGGAAAACTATGGCTACACCTTC.

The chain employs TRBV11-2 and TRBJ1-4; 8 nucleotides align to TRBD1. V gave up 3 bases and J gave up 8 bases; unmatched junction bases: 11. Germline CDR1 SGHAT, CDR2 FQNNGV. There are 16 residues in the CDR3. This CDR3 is CASSFGQGAFSEKLFF. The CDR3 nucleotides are TGTGCCAGCAGCTTTGGTCAGGGGGCTTTTTCGGAAAAACTGTTTTTT. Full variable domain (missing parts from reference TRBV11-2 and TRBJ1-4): EAGVAQSPRYKIIEKRQSVAFWCNPISGHATLYWYQQILGQGPKLLIQFQNNGVVDDSQLPKDRFSAERLKGVDSTLKIQPAKLEDSAVYLCASSFGQGAFSEKLFFGSGTQLSVL.

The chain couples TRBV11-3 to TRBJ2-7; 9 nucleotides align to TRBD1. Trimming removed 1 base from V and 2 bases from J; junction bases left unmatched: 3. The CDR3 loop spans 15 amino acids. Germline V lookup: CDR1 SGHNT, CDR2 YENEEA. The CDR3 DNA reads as TGTGCCAGCAGCTTAGGGACAGGGGCGACCTACGAGCAGTACTTC. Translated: CASSLGTGATYEQYF.

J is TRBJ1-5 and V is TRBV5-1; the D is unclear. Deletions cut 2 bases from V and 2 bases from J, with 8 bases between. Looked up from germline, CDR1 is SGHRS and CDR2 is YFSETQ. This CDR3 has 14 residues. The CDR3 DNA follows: TGCGCCAGCAGCTTAAAGGGAGGCAATCAGCCCCAGCATTTT. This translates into CASSLKGGNQPQHF. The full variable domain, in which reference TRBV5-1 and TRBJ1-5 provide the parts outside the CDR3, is KAGVTQTPRYLIKTRGQQVTLSCSPISGHRSVSWYQQTPGQGLQFLFEYFSETQRNKGNFPGRFSGRQFSNSRSEMNVSTLELGDSALYLCASSLKGGNQPQHFGDGTRLSIL.

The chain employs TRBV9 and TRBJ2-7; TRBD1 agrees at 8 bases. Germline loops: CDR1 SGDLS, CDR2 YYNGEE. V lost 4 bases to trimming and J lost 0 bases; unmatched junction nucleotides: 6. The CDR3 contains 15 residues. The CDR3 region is CASSPRQGTSYEQYF. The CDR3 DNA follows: TGTGCCAGCAGCCCCCGACAGGGGACCTCCTACGAGCAGTACTTC.

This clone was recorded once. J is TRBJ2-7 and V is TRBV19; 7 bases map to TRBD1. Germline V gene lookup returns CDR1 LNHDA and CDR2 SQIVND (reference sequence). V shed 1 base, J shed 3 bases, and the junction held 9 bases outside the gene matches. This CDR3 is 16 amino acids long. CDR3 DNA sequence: TGTGCCAGTAGTATAGGCCACAGGGGATCGTACTACGAGCAGTACTTC. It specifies CASSIGHRGSYYEQYF.

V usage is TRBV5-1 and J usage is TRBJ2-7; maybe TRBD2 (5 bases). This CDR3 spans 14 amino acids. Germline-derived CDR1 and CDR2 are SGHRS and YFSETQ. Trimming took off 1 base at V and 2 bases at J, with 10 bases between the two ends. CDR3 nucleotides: TGCGCCAGCAGCTTGAGGAGGCGAACCTACGAGCAGTACTTC. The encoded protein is CASSLRRRTYEQYF.

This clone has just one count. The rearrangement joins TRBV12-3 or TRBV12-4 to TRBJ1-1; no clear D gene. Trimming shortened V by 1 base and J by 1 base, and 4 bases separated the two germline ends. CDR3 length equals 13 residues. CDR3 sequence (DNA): TGTGCCAGCAGTTTAGGCAGGAACACTGAAGCTTTCTTT. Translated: CASSLGRNTEAFF.

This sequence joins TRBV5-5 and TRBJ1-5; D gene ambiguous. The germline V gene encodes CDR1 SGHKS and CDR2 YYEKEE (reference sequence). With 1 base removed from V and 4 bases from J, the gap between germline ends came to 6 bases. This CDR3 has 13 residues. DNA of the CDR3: TGTGCCAGCAGCTTGTCTGGAAATCAGCCCCAGCATTTT. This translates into CASSLSGNQPQHF.

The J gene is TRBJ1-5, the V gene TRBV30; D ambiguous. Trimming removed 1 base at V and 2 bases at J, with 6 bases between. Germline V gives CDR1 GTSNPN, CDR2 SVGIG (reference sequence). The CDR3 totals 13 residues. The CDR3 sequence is CAWSAWGNQPQHF. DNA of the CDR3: TGTGCCTGGAGTGCCTGGGGCAATCAGCCCCAGCATTTT.